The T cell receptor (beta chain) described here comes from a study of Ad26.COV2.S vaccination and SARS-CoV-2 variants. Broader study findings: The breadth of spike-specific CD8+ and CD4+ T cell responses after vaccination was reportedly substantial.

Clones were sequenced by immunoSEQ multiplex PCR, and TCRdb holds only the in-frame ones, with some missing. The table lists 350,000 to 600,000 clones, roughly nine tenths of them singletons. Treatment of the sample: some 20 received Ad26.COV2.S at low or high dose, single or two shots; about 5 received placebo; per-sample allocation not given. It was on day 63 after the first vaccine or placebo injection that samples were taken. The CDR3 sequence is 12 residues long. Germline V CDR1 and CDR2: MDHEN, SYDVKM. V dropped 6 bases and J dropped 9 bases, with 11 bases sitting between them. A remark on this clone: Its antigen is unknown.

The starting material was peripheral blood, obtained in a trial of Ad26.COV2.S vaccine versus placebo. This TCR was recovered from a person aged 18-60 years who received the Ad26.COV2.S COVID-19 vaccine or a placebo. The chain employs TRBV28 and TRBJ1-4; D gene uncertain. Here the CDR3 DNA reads TGTGCCAGCAGCACCTCTGGGAAAAAACTGTTTTTT. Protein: CASSTSGKKLFF.